This TCR beta chain was recorded in a study of cytomegalovirus exposure and HLA in healthy donors. PCR amplification relied on 60 Vbeta primers (plus 13 Jbeta primers). Here immunoSEQ multiplex PCR was the method, and the copy in TCRdb shows in-frame clones only, minus some. This sample has approximately 290,000 clones, with around 80% found just once. Looked up from germline, CDR1 is MDHEN and CDR2 is SYDVKM. The CDR3 spans 13 residues. The clonotype originates from a girl aged 2 to 10 in good health and CMV-seronegative. Sequenced material: PBMCs. The rearrangement uses TRBV28 and TRBJ1-2, with TRBD1 matching 8 bases. In DNA form, the CDR3 reads TGTGCGGGGCAGGGGGCCGTTAGCTATGGCTACACCTTC. Encoded protein: CAGQGAVSYGYTF.